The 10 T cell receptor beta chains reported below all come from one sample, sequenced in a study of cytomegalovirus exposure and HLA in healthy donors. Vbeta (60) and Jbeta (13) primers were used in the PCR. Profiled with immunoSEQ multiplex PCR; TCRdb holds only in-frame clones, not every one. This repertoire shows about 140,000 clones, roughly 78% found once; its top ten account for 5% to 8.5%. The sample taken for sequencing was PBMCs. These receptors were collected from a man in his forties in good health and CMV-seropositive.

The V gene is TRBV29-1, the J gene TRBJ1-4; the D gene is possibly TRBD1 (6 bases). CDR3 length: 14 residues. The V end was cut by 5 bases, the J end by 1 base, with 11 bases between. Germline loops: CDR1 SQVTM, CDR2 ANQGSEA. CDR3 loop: CSVSKQGTNEKLFF. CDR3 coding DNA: TGCAGCGTTTCTAAACAGGGAACTAATGAAAAACTGTTTTTT.

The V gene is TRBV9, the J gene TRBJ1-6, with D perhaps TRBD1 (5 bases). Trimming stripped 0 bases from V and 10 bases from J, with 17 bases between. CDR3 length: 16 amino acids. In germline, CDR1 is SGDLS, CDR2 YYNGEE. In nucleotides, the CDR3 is TGTGCCAGCAGCGTAGGTATGGGGCAGTCGAACTCACCCCTCCACTTT. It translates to CASSVGMGQSNSPLHF.

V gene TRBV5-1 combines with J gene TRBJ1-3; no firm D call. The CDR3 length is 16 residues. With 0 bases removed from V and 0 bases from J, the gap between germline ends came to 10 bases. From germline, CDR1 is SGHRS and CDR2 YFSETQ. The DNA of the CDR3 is TGCGCCAGCAGCTTGGGTCCGGGGAGCTCTGGAAACACCATATATTTT. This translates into CASSLGPGSSGNTIYF.

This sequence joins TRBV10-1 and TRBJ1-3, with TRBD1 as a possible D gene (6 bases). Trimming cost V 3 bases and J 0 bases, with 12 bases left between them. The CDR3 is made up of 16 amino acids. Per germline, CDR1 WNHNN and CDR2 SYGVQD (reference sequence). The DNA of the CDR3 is TGCGCCAGCAGTGACGGGACACAAACCTCTGGAAACACCATATATTTT. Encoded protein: CASSDGTQTSGNTIYF.

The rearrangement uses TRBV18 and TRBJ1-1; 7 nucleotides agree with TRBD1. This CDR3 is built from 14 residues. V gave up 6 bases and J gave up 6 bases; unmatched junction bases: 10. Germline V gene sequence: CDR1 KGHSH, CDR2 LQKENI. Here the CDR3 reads CASSSRSGGPEAFF. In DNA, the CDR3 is TGTGCCAGCTCCTCTAGGTCAGGGGGACCTGAAGCTTTCTTT. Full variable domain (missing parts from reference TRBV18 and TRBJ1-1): NAGVMQNPRHLVRRRGQEARLRCSPMKGHSHVYWYRQLPEEGLKFMVYLQKENIIDESGMPKERFSAEFPKEGPSILRIQQVVRGDSAAYFCASSSRSGGPEAFFGQGTRLTVV.

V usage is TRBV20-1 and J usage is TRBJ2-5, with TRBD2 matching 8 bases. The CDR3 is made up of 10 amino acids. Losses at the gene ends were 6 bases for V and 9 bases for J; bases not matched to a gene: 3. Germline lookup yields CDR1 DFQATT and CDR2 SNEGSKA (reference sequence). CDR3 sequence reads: CSAGGAAQYF. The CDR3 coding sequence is TGCAGTGCCGGGGGGGCCGCCCAGTACTTC.

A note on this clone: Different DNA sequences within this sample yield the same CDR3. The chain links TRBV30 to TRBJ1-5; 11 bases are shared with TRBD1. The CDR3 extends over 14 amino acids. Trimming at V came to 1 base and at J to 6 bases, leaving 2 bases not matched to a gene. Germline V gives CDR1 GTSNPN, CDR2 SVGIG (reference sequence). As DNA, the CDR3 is TGTGCCTGGAGTGCTGGACAGGGGGCTCAGCCCCAGCATTTT. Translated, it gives CAWSAGQGAQPQHF.

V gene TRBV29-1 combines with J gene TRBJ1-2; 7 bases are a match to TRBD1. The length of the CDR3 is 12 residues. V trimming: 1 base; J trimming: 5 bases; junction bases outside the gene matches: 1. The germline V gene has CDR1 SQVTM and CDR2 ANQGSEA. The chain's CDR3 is CSVEVQGYGYTF. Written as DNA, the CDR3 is TGCAGCGTTGAAGTACAGGGGTATGGCTACACCTTC.

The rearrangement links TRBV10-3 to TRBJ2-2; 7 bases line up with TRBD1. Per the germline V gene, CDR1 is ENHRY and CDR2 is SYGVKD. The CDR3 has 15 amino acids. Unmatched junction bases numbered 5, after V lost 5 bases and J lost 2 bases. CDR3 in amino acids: CAISRTGDNTGELFF. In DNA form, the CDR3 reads TGTGCCATCAGTCGGACAGGAGATAACACCGGGGAGCTGTTTTTT.

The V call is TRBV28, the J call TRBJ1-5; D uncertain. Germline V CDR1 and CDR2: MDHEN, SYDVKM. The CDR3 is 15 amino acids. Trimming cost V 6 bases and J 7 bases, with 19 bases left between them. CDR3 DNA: TGTGCCAGCAGAACCCCCTCACATCCGAAACAGCCCCAGCATTTT. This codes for CASRTPSHPKQPQHF. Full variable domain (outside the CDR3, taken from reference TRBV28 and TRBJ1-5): DVKVTQSSRYLVKRTGEKVFLECVQDMDHENMFWYRQDPGLGLRLIYFSYDVKMKEKGDIPEGYSVSREKKERFSLILESASTNQTSMYLCASRTPSHPKQPQHFGDGTRLSIL.